The 19 T cell receptor beta chains reported below all come from one sample, sequenced in a study of blood T cell repertoires in COVID-19. Method: immunoSEQ multiplex PCR; TCRdb's copy keeps in-frame clones and lacks some. This table holds approximately 250,000 clones, 80% to 90% found once. Sequencing input: PBMCs or T cells enriched from blood (not recorded which). The origin of the receptors is a woman aged 25 to 39 with acute COVID-19.

The V and J genes are TRBV28 and TRBJ1-5; TRBD1 agrees at 11 bases. With 4 bases clipped from V and 5 bases from J, the junction kept 7 bases outside the gene matches. The CDR3 runs to 16 residues. Germline CDR1 and CDR2: MDHEN and SYDVKM. CDR3: CASSSPGTGGYQPQHF. In DNA form, the CDR3 reads TGTGCCAGCAGTTCCCCCGGGACAGGGGGTTATCAGCCCCAGCATTTT. Using reference TRBV28 and TRBJ1-5 for the parts outside the CDR3, the full variable domain is DVKVTQSSRYLVKRTGEKVFLECVQDMDHENMFWYRQDPGLGLRLIYFSYDVKMKEKGDIPEGYSVSREKKERFSLILESASTNQTSMYLCASSSPGTGGYQPQHFGDGTRLSIL.

The J gene is TRBJ1-1, the V gene TRBV30; 7 bases match TRBD1. Germline V gene data show CDR1 as GTSNPN and CDR2 as SVGIG (reference sequence). The trim removed 1 base at V and 6 bases at J, leaving 8 bases unmatched. The CDR3 has 14 residues. The CDR3 sequence: CAWSGQGVGAEAFF. CDR3 bases: TGTGCCTGGAGTGGACAGGGAGTCGGAGCTGAAGCTTTCTTT.

In this sample, this clone turned up once. At one end the junction does not follow the germline gene, possibly because of a read error. The chain has TRBV28 and TRBJ2-2, with D possibly being TRBD2 (5 bases). Germline assignment: CDR1 MDHEN and CDR2 SYDVKM. This CDR3 has 15 amino acids. The CDR3 region is CASSSGLQNTWELFF. CDR3 DNA: TGTGCCAGCAGTTCAGGACTTCAGAACACCTGGGAGCTGTTTTTT.

The rearrangement uses TRBV25-1 and TRBJ1-1; D possibly corresponds to TRBD1 (6 bases). Germline V gene lookup returns CDR1 MGHDK and CDR2 SYGVNS. The CDR3 covers 15 residues. Deletions cut 3 bases from V and 1 base from J, with 12 bases between. The CDR3 spells CASSDPTGENTEAFF. The CDR3 region has the DNA TGTGCCAGCAGTGACCCGACAGGAGAGAACACTGAAGCTTTCTTT.

This chain uses TRBV3-1 (or the pseudogene TRBV3-2) with TRBJ2-2; 7 bases are a match to TRBD1. J was trimmed by 6 bases and V by 3 bases; bases with no gene match: 13. Germline CDR1 reads LGHDT; CDR2 reads YNNKEL (reference sequence). The CDR3 is 17 residues long. CDR3 in DNA: TGTGCCAGCAGCCAGAGTTCAGACAGGGTTCCTGCCGGGGAGCTGTTTTTT. This gives the protein CASSQSSDRVPAGELFF.

CDR3 DNA: TGTGCCAGCAGCGCGAGTAGGGGATCGAATTCACCCCTCCACTTT. This translates into CASSASRGSNSPLHF. This chain links TRBV6-5 with TRBJ1-6; D is perhaps TRBD1 (5 bases). V was pared by 6 bases and J by 7 bases, with 16 bases between. The CDR3 has 15 residues. CDR1 is MNHEY, CDR2 SVGAGI, per germline.

The chain carries TRBV7-9 and TRBJ2-3; 13 bases fit TRBD2. The trim removed 4 bases at V and 7 bases at J, leaving 8 bases unmatched. The CDR3 has 16 amino acids. Looked up from germline, CDR1 is SEHNR and CDR2 is FQNEAQ (reference sequence). The CDR3: CASSSRTSGSGYTQYF. CDR3 bases: TGTGCCAGCAGCTCCCGGACTAGCGGGAGTGGTTATACGCAGTATTTT.

V is TRBV4-3 and J is TRBJ2-1; 8 positions agree with TRBD2. The CDR3 runs to 15 residues. The junction had 9 bases not matched to a gene; V was cut back by 1 base and J by 10 bases. CDR1 and CDR2 from the germline V gene are LGHNA and YSLEER. Here the CDR3 DNA reads TGCGCCAGCAGCCAAGTTTCTAGCGGGTCGTCGGAGCAGTTCTTC. Its protein is CASSQVSSGSSEQFF.

This rearrangement joins TRBV7-6 to TRBJ2-1; the match to TRBD2 covers 12 bases. Trimming removed 1 base from V and 0 bases from J; junction bases left unmatched: 7. Per germline, CDR1 SGHVS and CDR2 FNYEAQ. The CDR3 runs 19 residues. This CDR3 is CASSLGRLAGGSSYNEQFF. The CDR3 bases are TGTGCCAGCAGCTTAGGAAGGCTAGCGGGAGGGAGCTCCTACAATGAGCAGTTCTTC.

About this clone: Compared with germline, one end of the junction differs, possibly owing to a read error. J is TRBJ1-5 and V is TRBV2; 7 nucleotides line up with TRBD1. CDR3 length: 18 amino acids. The germline CDR1 and CDR2 sequences are SNHLY and FYNNEI. DNA of the CDR3: TGTGCCAGCAGCGAAGGGAGTTTGGACAGGTATAGCAATCAGCCCCAGCATTTT. This encodes CASSEGSLDRYSNQPQHF.

The CDR3 here is CASSAAGLGNEQFF. DNA of the CDR3: TGTGCCAGCAGTGCAGCGGGCCTGGGGAATGAGCAGTTCTTC. The rearrangement links TRBV28 to TRBJ2-1, with a possible D match to TRBD2 (6 bases). Trimming cost V 5 bases and J 7 bases, with 15 bases left between them. The CDR3 sequence is 14 residues long. Per the germline V gene, CDR1 is MDHEN and CDR2 is SYDVKM.

Only a few counts were recorded for this clone. CDR3 sequence reads: CASSQGAQGDYGYTF. The CDR3 DNA reads as TGTGCCAGCAGCCAAGGGGCGCAGGGCGACTATGGCTACACCTTC. The rearrangement links TRBV3-1 (or the pseudogene TRBV3-2) to TRBJ1-2; possible D gene TRBD1, 5 bases. Germline assignment: CDR1 LGHDT and CDR2 YNNKEL (reference sequence). The CDR3 runs to 15 residues. The V and J ends lost 1 base and 3 bases respectively, with 12 bases between them.

V and J are TRBV9 and TRBJ2-1; 7 bases align to TRBD2. The CDR3 sequence is 14 residues long. Germline CDR1 SGDLS, CDR2 YYNGEE. V trimming: 3 bases; J trimming: 4 bases; junction bases outside the gene matches: 4. The CDR3 loop reads CASSAGDYYNEQFF. In DNA, the CDR3 is TGTGCCAGCAGCGCGGGGGACTATTACAATGAGCAGTTCTTC.

The J gene is TRBJ1-1, the V gene TRBV27; a weak D match, TRBD1 (5 bases). V was cut by 2 bases and J by 4 bases, with 8 bases left in between. This CDR3 spans 13 amino acids. CDR1 and CDR2 from the germline V gene are MNHEY and SMNVEV (reference sequence). CDR3 region: CASSLGGGTEAFF. As DNA, the CDR3 is TGTGCCAGCAGTTTAGGGGGGGGCACTGAAGCTTTCTTT.

The chain is built from TRBV4-2 and TRBJ2-7, with 9 bases aligning to TRBD2. Losses at the gene ends were 2 bases for V and 4 bases for J; bases not matched to a gene: 9. The CDR3 has 16 residues. Germline assignment: CDR1 LGHNA and CDR2 YNFKEQ. CDR3 residues: CASSQKRGLAKYEQYF. The CDR3, as DNA: TGTGCCAGCAGCCAAAAGCGGGGACTAGCCAAATACGAGCAGTACTTC.

The chain recombines TRBV29-1 with TRBJ2-7, with no clear D. The germline gives CDR1 SQVTM, CDR2 ANQGSEA. Trimming shortened V by 5 bases and J by 0 bases, and 8 bases separated the two germline ends. The CDR3 is 12 amino acids. CDR3 nucleotide sequence: TGCAGCGTTACTCTACTCTCCTACGAGCAGTACTTC. Translation gives CSVTLLSYEQYF.

The rearrangement joins TRBV29-1 to TRBJ2-7; 9 nucleotides agree with TRBD1. The V gene's germline CDR1 is SQVTM and CDR2 ANQGSEA. The CDR3 totals 14 residues. V lost 5 bases, J lost 3 bases, and 8 bases stayed unmatched. The CDR3 reads CSVRGQGFHYEQYF. In DNA form, the CDR3 reads TGCAGCGTTCGTGGACAGGGGTTCCACTACGAGCAGTACTTC.

The chain recombines TRBV28 with TRBJ2-1; 9 nucleotides align to TRBD1. The CDR3 covers 13 residues. Germline CDR1 is MDHEN and CDR2 is SYDVKM. The V segment lost 4 bases and the J segment 10 bases; nucleotides outside the gene matches: 5. CDR3 loop: CASSSRDRAEQFF. The CDR3 DNA reads TGTGCCAGCAGTTCCCGGGACAGGGCCGAGCAGTTCTTC.

The CDR3 here is CASSGTGGTYNEQFF. The CDR3 coding sequence is TGTGCCAGCTCAGGAACAGGGGGTACCTACAATGAGCAGTTCTTC. The chain combines TRBV18 with TRBJ2-1; 8 bases are shared with TRBD1. Germline CDR1 and CDR2: KGHSH and LQKENI. The CDR3 totals 15 residues. Unmatched junction bases numbered 5, after V lost 5 bases and J lost 2 bases. The variable domain in full, completed from reference TRBV18 and TRBJ2-1, reads NAGVMQNPRHLVRRRGQEARLRCSPMKGHSHVYWYRQLPEEGLKFMVYLQKENIIDESGMPKERFSAEFPKEGPSILRIQQVVRGDSAAYFCASSGTGGTYNEQFFGPGTRLTVL.